This is a list of T cell receptor beta chains from one sample in a study of regulatory T cells in long-lasting Graves disease. From the multiplex PCR reads, TCRdb called clonotypes with MiXCR, one entry per CDR3 protein. The sample yields about 500,000 distinct CDR3 sequences, roughly 16% seen once. This sample was shared with a second study, whose subject was T cells in Graves' hyperthyroidism and ophthalmopathy.

The material was peripheral blood mononuclear cells (PBMCs), obtained at new diagnosis, from a patient treated with antithyroid drugs. These receptor sequences come from a man aged 35 to 55 with Graves disease. Each CDR3 is given with its conserved first and last residue. The D gene is left open where the match is weak. For some rows the clone size is stated as once, few or many, or as a class when expanded; others skip it.

v_call	d_call	j_call	clone_size	cdr3_aa	cdr3_nt
TRBV29-1	-	TRBJ1-2	-	CSVGGHPNYGYTF	TGCAGCGTTGGGGGACATCCTAACTATGGCTACACCTTC
TRBV7-8	TRBD2	TRBJ2-3	-	CASSTRPPASGSSDTQYF	TGTGCCAGCAGCACCCGACCCCCGGCTAGCGGGAGTTCAGATACGCAGTATTTT
TRBV3-1	-	TRBJ1-2	many	CASSQGRADYGYTF	TGTGCCAGCAGCCAAGGCCGAGCGGACTATGGCTACACCTTC
TRBV9	-	TRBJ2-3	few	CASSPRLWTDTQYF	TGTGCCAGCAGCCCCCGTCTTTGGACAGATACGCAGTATTTT
TRBV2	TRBD1	TRBJ1-2	many	CASSAGTGVDGYTF	TGTGCCAGCAGTGCTGGGACAGGGGTCGATGGCTACACCTTC
TRBV20-1	-	TRBJ1-4	few	CSAREQGPINEKLFF	TGCAGTGCTAGAGAGCAGGGACCCATTAATGAAAAACTGTTTTTT
TRBV7-9	-	TRBJ2-6	-	CASSGDGVDGANVLTF	TGTGCCAGCAGCGGGGACGGGGTGGATGGGGCCAACGTCCTGACTTTC
TRBV10-3	TRBD1	TRBJ2-7	many	CAISTQGAEEQYF	TGTGCCATCAGTACCCAGGGGGCCGAAGAGCAGTACTTC
TRBV7-3	-	TRBJ1-1	few	CASSLMGGAGNTEAFF	TGTGCCAGCAGCTTAATGGGGGGCGCCGGGAACACTGAAGCTTTCTTT
TRBV28	-	TRBJ2-1	many	CASSPTGNNEQFF	TGTGCCAGCAGTCCCACAGGGAACAATGAGCAGTTCTTC
TRBV2	TRBD1	TRBJ2-7	many	CASSRQGAQYEQYF	TGTGCCAGCTCAAGACAGGGGGCTCAGTACGAGCAGTACTTC
TRBV6-1	TRBD1	TRBJ2-7	many	CASLKGTGYDEQYF	TGTGCCAGCCTCAAGGGGACAGGGTATGACGAGCAGTACTTC
TRBV5-1	-	TRBJ2-7	many	CASSDDGTYEQYF	TGCGCCAGCAGTGATGACGGAACCTACGAGCAGTACTTC
TRBV10-3	TRBD2	TRBJ2-3	many	CAISESWSGSGGTDTQYF	TGTGCCATCAGTGAGAGTTGGAGCGGGAGTGGTGGCACAGATACGCAGTATTTT
TRBV4-2	TRBD1	TRBJ2-7	-	CASSHDNDRDSYEQYF	TGTGCCAGCAGCCATGATAACGACAGGGATTCCTACGAGCAGTACTTC
TRBV20-1	-	TRBJ1-1	many	CSAKRGVTNTEAFF	TGCAGTGCTAAAAGGGGAGTTACGAACACTGAAGCTTTCTTT
TRBV27	-	TRBJ1-5	many	CASGVQGNQPQHF	TGTGCCAGCGGAGTACAGGGAAATCAGCCCCAGCATTTT
TRBV29-1	-	TRBJ2-1	few	CSVDIGRGAYNEQFF	TGCAGCGTTGATATAGGCAGGGGCGCCTACAATGAGCAGTTCTTC
TRBV27	TRBD2	TRBJ2-7	-	CASTPGLQREGGYEQYF	TGTGCCAGCACTCCCGGTCTGCAGCGGGAGGGAGGATACGAGCAGTACTTC
TRBV7-2	-	TRBJ2-7	few	CASSQGPTTYEQYF	TGTGCCAGCAGTCAGGGACCAACAACCTACGAGCAGTACTTC
TRBV6-4	TRBD2	TRBJ2-4	-	CASSDSTSGSRGIQYF	TGTGCCAGCAGTGACTCGACTAGCGGGAGTAGGGGCATTCAGTACTTC
TRBV20-1	TRBD2	TRBJ2-5	many	CSARLAGVQETQYF	TGCAGTGCTAGACTAGCGGGAGTTCAAGAGACCCAGTACTTC
TRBV5-1	TRBD2	TRBJ2-7	many	CASSPGGTDEQYF	TGCGCCAGCAGCCCCGGGGGGACGGACGAGCAGTACTTC
TRBV4-2	-	TRBJ1-4	few	CASSYLGQVAANEKLFF	TGTGCCAGCAGCTACCTAGGGCAGGTGGCAGCTAATGAAAAACTGTTTTTT